This TCR beta chain was recovered during a study of PD-1 blockade in classical Hodgkin lymphoma. Study findings and constraints: Prior to therapy, complete responders displayed diversity much like that of newly diagnosed patients. As was reported, newly diagnosed patients showed lower baseline TCR diversity than healthy donors did. Differences between repertoires have undefined causes, possibly disease activity or prior therapy. By C4D1 there was a significant rise in CD4+ TCR diversity but not in CD8+ TCR diversity.

Regarding this clone: Its target is not known.

TCRdb's table, derived via immunoSEQ multiplex PCR, lists solely in-frame clones and lacks some. The table has some 30,000 clones, approximately 66% seen once. CDR1 is MDHEN and CDR2 is SYDVKM in the germline V gene. There are 14 residues in the CDR3. Deletions cut 1 base from V and 8 bases from J, with 12 bases between. Each of the patients experienced relapse following autologous stem cell transplantation, and their brentuximab vedotin exposure differed. The TCR originated in a human donor with classical Hodgkin lymphoma. The gene calls are TRBV28 and TRBJ1-3, with D perhaps TRBD1 (5 bases). The sequenced sample was peripheral blood mononuclear cells (PBMCs), obtained before the second cycle of nivolumab. The CDR3 nucleotides read TGTGCCAGCAGTTTATCGGGGGAAGGACACACCATATATTTT. Its protein is CASSLSGEGHTIYF.